This T cell receptor beta chain was captured by sequencing in a study of cytomegalovirus exposure and HLA in healthy donors. The study's findings and limits: Reportedly, cytomegalovirus status was diagnosed with high sensitivity and specificity. Per a prior analysis, the majority of TCR beta V segments were productive roughly 87% or roughly 30% of the time. V- and J-gene trimming in TCR beta was tied to a missense DCLRE1C variant by an analysis performed later.

The PCR had 60 Vbeta and 13 Jbeta primers. The protocol was immunoSEQ multiplex PCR, while the TCRdb copy is restricted to in-frame clones and leaves out a portion. This sample carries roughly 120,000 clones, 15% of them seen once, and the ten largest clones take 1.5% to 2%. This clone was observed a few times. The target antigen is unknown. The source material was PBMCs. This TCR was sampled from a woman aged 18-29 years in good health and CMV-seronegative.

This chain's CDR3 is CASSTGRQGGQETQYF. CDR3 bases: TGCGCCAGCAGCACTGGGAGACAGGGAGGCCAAGAGACCCAGTACTTC. The V and J genes are TRBV5-1 and TRBJ2-5, with D perhaps matching TRBD1 (7 bases). With 4 bases removed from V and 1 base from J, the gap between germline ends came to 17 bases. The CDR3 contains 16 residues. From germline, CDR1 is SGHRS and CDR2 YFSETQ.